This passage covers 32 T cell receptor beta chains from one sample sequenced in a study of PD-1 blockade in classical Hodgkin lymphoma. Method: immunoSEQ multiplex PCR; TCRdb's copy keeps in-frame clones and lacks some. The sample records 20,000 to 25,000 clones, 71% being singletons. All the patients suffered relapse after autologous stem cell transplantation, and brentuximab vedotin exposure differed. Sequences were derived from peripheral blood mononuclear cells (PBMCs), sampled at baseline. These receptors were collected from a human donor with classical Hodgkin lymphoma.

In nucleotides, the CDR3 is TGTGCCAGCAGCGGCAAAGCGGGGGGATACACAGATACGCAGTATTTT. This translates into CASSGKAGGYTDTQYF. The V and J genes are TRBV9 and TRBJ2-3, with 9 positions matching TRBD2. From germline, CDR1 is SGDLS and CDR2 YYNGEE. V lost 3 bases, J lost 2 bases, and 7 bases stayed unmatched. The CDR3 is 16 residues long.

V and J are TRBV29-1 and TRBJ1-1; perhaps TRBD1 as D (6 bases). CDR1 is SQVTM, CDR2 ANQGSEA, per germline. This CDR3 region has 13 residues. Trimming cost V 3 bases and J 5 bases, with 13 bases left between them. The CDR3 spells CSVDATGNTEAFF. DNA for the CDR3: TGCAGCGTTGACGCAACAGGGAATACTGAAGCTTTCTTT.

The chain couples TRBV5-6 to TRBJ1-1; D remains unclear. Germline V lookup: CDR1 SGHDT, CDR2 YYEEEE. The CDR3 runs to 18 residues. Trimming pared 4 bases from V and 0 bases from J, leaving 22 bases between. CDR3 bases: TGTGCCAGCAGCCCGCCGGTTAGTTCTTCGGGAATGAACACTGAAGCTTTCTTT. As protein: CASSPPVSSSGMNTEAFF.

The gene calls are TRBV10-3 and TRBJ2-3, with D perhaps assigned TRBD1 or TRBD2 (5 bases each). Germline lookup yields CDR1 ENHRY and CDR2 SYGVKD. The CDR3 runs 14 residues. With 6 bases removed from V and 1 base from J, the gap between germline ends came to 11 bases. The CDR3, as DNA: TGTGCCATCAGCCAGGGAGCGGGCACAGATACGCAGTATTTT. This encodes CAISQGAGTDTQYF.

The genes are TRBV7-9 and TRBJ1-4, with 7 bases identical to TRBD1. This CDR3 has 15 amino acids. CDR1 and CDR2 (germline): SEHNR, FQNEAQ (reference sequence). The V segment lost 6 bases and the J segment 4 bases; nucleotides outside the gene matches: 8. DNA for the CDR3: TGTGCCAGCAGGCCTACAGGGGTGGTTAATGAAAAACTGTTTTTT. It encodes CASRPTGVVNEKLFF.

The CDR3 loop reads CASSVEGTRGEQYF. DNA of the CDR3: TGTGCCAGCAGCGTAGAGGGGACTAGGGGCGAGCAGTACTTC. J is TRBJ2-7 and V is TRBV9, with 8 bases fitting TRBD2. The CDR3 totals 14 residues. Germline V gene data show CDR1 as SGDLS and CDR2 as YYNGEE. The V segment lost 0 bases and the J segment 6 bases; nucleotides outside the gene matches: 5. The full variable domain, completed using reference TRBV9 and TRBJ2-7, is DSGVTQTPKHLITATGQRVTLRCSPRSGDLSVYWYQQSLDQGLQFLIQYYNGEERAKGNILERFSAQQFPDLHSELNLSSLELGDSALYFCASSVEGTRGEQYFGPGTRLTVT.

In this sample, this clone turned up once. The chain joins TRBV5-1 to TRBJ1-5; the D gene is possibly TRBD1 (6 bases). CDR3 length equals 14 residues. The germline gives CDR1 SGHRS, CDR2 YFSETQ. The V and J ends lost 4 bases and 3 bases respectively, with 11 bases between them. CDR3 sequence (DNA): TGCGCCAGCAGCACCGGACAGCCCAATCAGCCCCAGCATTTT. This encodes CASSTGQPNQPQHF.

The CDR3 coding sequence is TGTGCCAGCAAAGACAGGGGTCTAGCGGGAGTTGTAGAGACCCAGTACTTC. Translation gives CASKDRGLAGVVETQYF. The chain joins TRBV6-4 to TRBJ2-5; 10 bases are a match to TRBD2. Germline CDR1 MRHNA, CDR2 SNTAGT. Unmatched junction bases numbered 15, after V lost 7 bases and J lost 4 bases. The CDR3 extends over 17 amino acids.

This clone was counted only a few times. DNA for the CDR3: TGTGCCAGCAGCTTGGGAGGGGGCTTTGGGTCCTACGAGCAGTACGTC. Translating it yields CASSLGGGFGSYEQYV. The rearrangement uses TRBV11-3 and TRBJ2-7, with D perhaps being TRBD1 or TRBD2 (7 bases each). V lost 3 bases and J 1 base, leaving 16 bases between the germline ends. From germline, CDR1 is SGHNT and CDR2 YENEEA. The CDR3 extends over 16 amino acids.

This clone was seen once. This chain joins TRBV6-5 and TRBJ1-6; unclear D gene. V shed 5 bases and J shed 9 bases, with 14 bases lying between them. There are 14 residues in the CDR3. Germline V gene lookup returns CDR1 MNHEY and CDR2 SVGAGI. DNA of the CDR3: TGTGCCAGCAGTCTTGGTGGATCGGTTTCACCCCTCCACTTT. Translation: CASSLGGSVSPLHF.

The genes are TRBV5-5 and TRBJ2-7; D unclear. V was shortened by 3 bases and J by 7 bases, with 17 bases between the two germline ends. In germline, CDR1 is SGHKS, CDR2 YYEKEE (reference sequence). The CDR3 has 14 residues. CDR3 in DNA: TGTGCCAGCAGCTCGCCGCCCACATTTCGGGAGCAGTACGTC. Residues: CASSSPPTFREQYV.

CDR3 bases: TGTGCCAGCTCACCCTTACCGAAGGATACGCAGTATTTT. This encodes CASSPLPKDTQYF. The chain combines TRBV18 with TRBJ2-3; no clear D gene. Trimming took off 3 bases at V and 6 bases at J, with 10 bases between the two ends. The CDR3 runs to 13 residues. Per germline, CDR1 KGHSH and CDR2 LQKENI.

V gene TRBV7-3 combines with J gene TRBJ2-2; D might be TRBD2 (5 bases). With 5 bases removed from V and 3 bases from J, the gap between germline ends came to 10 bases. The germline CDR1 and CDR2 sequences are SGHTA and FQGTGA. CDR3 length: 14 amino acids. The CDR3 here is CASSTLGDTGELFF. The CDR3 coding sequence is TGTGCCAGCAGCACCCTCGGGGACACCGGGGAGCTGTTTTTT.

This clone was counted a few times. The chain links TRBV19 to TRBJ1-1; D call uncertain. This CDR3 is 12 amino acids long. Trimming cost V 1 base and J 7 bases, with 7 bases left between them. Per the germline V gene, CDR1 is LNHDA and CDR2 is SQIVND (reference sequence). The CDR3 loop is CASSIAKGEAFF. The CDR3 DNA is TGTGCCAGTAGTATAGCTAAGGGTGAAGCTTTCTTT.

The chain combines TRBV19 with TRBJ1-2, with 9 bases aligning to TRBD1. This CDR3 is built from 16 residues. Germline CDR1 and CDR2: LNHDA and SQIVND (reference sequence). Trimming cost V 9 bases and J 4 bases; bases outside gene matches: 15. The CDR3 nucleotides read TGTGCCAGCCAGTATTTACAGGGGGCGCAGAGCTATGGCTACACCTTC. Its translation is CASQYLQGAQSYGYTF.

This clone was seen a few times. The gene calls are TRBV28 and TRBJ1-5, with D unresolved. Germline CDR1 reads MDHEN; CDR2 reads SYDVKM. V dropped 8 bases and J dropped 2 bases, with 7 bases sitting between them. The CDR3 sequence is 12 residues long. Here the CDR3 DNA reads TGTGCCAGCGCAAGGGGCAATCAGCCCCAGCATTTT. Translated, it gives CASARGNQPQHF.

V usage is TRBV29-1 and J usage is TRBJ2-5; D is undetermined. The V gene lost 4 bases and the J gene lost 2 bases, with 5 bases spanning the gap. CDR1 SQVTM and CDR2 ANQGSEA come from the germline V gene. The CDR3 is 11 residues long. The CDR3 reads CSVGFQETQYF. In DNA, the CDR3 is TGCAGCGTTGGCTTTCAAGAGACCCAGTACTTC.

This clone was recorded only once. The chain joins TRBV5-1 to TRBJ2-3; 8 bases line up with TRBD2. The ends lost 4 bases at V and 0 bases at J; junction bases unmatched: 7. The CDR3 is 16 amino acids. CDR1 is SGHRS, CDR2 YFSETQ, per germline. CDR3 nucleotides: TGCGCCAGCAGCCGTTTTGGCGGGGGGAGCACAGATACGCAGTATTTT. Translation: CASSRFGGGSTDTQYF.

By sample fraction, this clone is medium-sized. V usage is TRBV30 and J usage is TRBJ2-1, with 10 positions matching TRBD1. This CDR3 has 14 residues. CDR1 GTSNPN and CDR2 SVGIG come from the germline V gene (reference sequence). V was pared by 1 base and J by 3 bases, with 0 bases of the junction left unmatched. As DNA, the CDR3 is TGTGCCTGGAGTGGGGACAGGGGCTACAATGAGCAGTTCTTC. Translation gives CAWSGDRGYNEQFF.

This clone was seen just once. The chain couples TRBV4-3 to TRBJ1-5, with a possible D match to TRBD1 (6 bases). Germline loops: CDR1 LGHNA, CDR2 YSLEER. The V gene lost 1 base and the J gene lost 7 bases, with 17 bases spanning the gap. This CDR3 comprises 16 residues. The CDR3 bases are TGCGCCAGCAGCCAAGGTCCAGGGGTCCAGGGCCAGCCCCAGCATTTT. Translating gives CASSQGPGVQGQPQHF.

The V and J genes are TRBV4-1 and TRBJ2-3; D could derive from TRBD1 or TRBD2 (5 bases each). Trimming pared 8 bases from V and 1 base from J, leaving 25 bases between. The V gene's germline CDR1 is MGHRA and CDR2 YSYEKL. The CDR3 runs to 18 residues. In nucleotides, the CDR3 is TGCGCCAGCGCAAACCTCGGGGCTAGCTCTTACGGCACAGATACGCAGTATTTT. It yields the protein CASANLGASSYGTDTQYF.

The chain uses TRBV5-1 and TRBJ2-3; 11 bases fit TRBD2. This CDR3 is 15 amino acids long. Per the germline V gene, CDR1 is SGHRS and CDR2 is YFSETQ. V dropped 0 bases and J dropped 5; count of bases not matched to a gene: 2. Here the CDR3 reads CASSLGTSGLDTQYF. The CDR3 DNA follows: TGCGCCAGCAGCTTGGGGACTAGCGGGTTAGATACGCAGTATTTT.

This clone was seen just once. The V gene is TRBV27, the J gene TRBJ1-4; D ambiguous. Trimming took 6 bases from V and 7 from J, leaving 9 bases between them. This CDR3 comprises 12 residues. CDR1 is MNHEY and CDR2 is SMNVEV in the germline V gene (reference sequence). The CDR3 loop reads CASSDSREKLFF. The CDR3 DNA sequence: TGTGCCAGCAGCGACTCACGTGAAAAACTGTTTTTT.

The chain combines TRBV6-1 with TRBJ1-3, with D uncertain. Germline CDR1 is MNHNS and CDR2 is SASEGT. The V end was cut by 7 bases, the J end by 0 bases, with 13 bases between. The CDR3 length is 15 residues. CDR3 DNA sequence: TGTGCCAGCAATCGGTCGCCCGGCTCTGGAAACACCATATATTTT. It codes for CASNRSPGSGNTIYF.

The V gene is TRBV29-1, the J gene TRBJ2-1; 8 bases line up with TRBD1. V shed 4 bases and J 6 bases; nucleotides not matched to a gene: 5. Per germline, CDR1 SQVTM and CDR2 ANQGSEA. The CDR3 loop spans 13 amino acids. The CDR3 loop reads CSVGFQGANEQFF. The DNA for the CDR3 is TGCAGCGTTGGGTTCCAGGGGGCCAATGAGCAGTTCTTC.

This chain uses TRBV11-2 with TRBJ2-7, with 9 bases identical to TRBD2. The CDR3 is made up of 16 amino acids. The V gene's germline CDR1 is SGHAT and CDR2 FQNNGV. With V trimmed by 1 base and J by 5 bases, 9 bases remained unmatched. The CDR3 DNA sequence: TGTGCCAGCAGCTTAGCGCTTTTAGCGGGAGTCCACGAGCAGTACTTC. It codes for CASSLALLAGVHEQYF.

The V call is TRBV19, the J call TRBJ2-7; 8 nucleotides match TRBD2. Germline CDR1 and CDR2: LNHDA and SQIVND (reference sequence). This CDR3 has 15 amino acids. V lost 6 bases and J lost 2; bases outside the gene matches: 9. CDR3 DNA: TGTGCCAGTAGCCCTCGGGAGGGGCGCGCCTACGAGCAGTACTTC. Its protein product is CASSPREGRAYEQYF.

The rearrangement links TRBV2 to TRBJ1-1; D remains ambiguous. V dropped 9 bases and J dropped 2 bases, with 13 bases sitting between them. This CDR3 spans 13 amino acids. In germline, CDR1 is SNHLY, CDR2 FYNNEI. The CDR3 nucleotides are TGTGCCAGTTCTAGTCACGTCAACACTGAAGCTTTCTTT. Protein sequence: CASSSHVNTEAFF.

This rearrangement joins TRBV18 to TRBJ2-7; 8 positions agree with TRBD1. This CDR3 has 14 amino acids. V lost 3 bases to trimming and J lost 13 bases; unmatched junction nucleotides: 14. Germline CDR1 is KGHSH and CDR2 is LQKENI. CDR3 bases: TGTGCCAGCTCACCTATCCTACAGGGGGGACGGAATTACTTC. This encodes CASSPILQGGRNYF.

The chain links TRBV14 to TRBJ2-2, with TRBD1 identical over 7 bases. V lost 2 bases, J lost 5 bases, and 8 bases stayed unmatched. Per germline, CDR1 SGHDN and CDR2 FVKESK. This CDR3 region has 16 residues. In nucleotides, the CDR3 is TGTGCCAGCAGCCAACCGAAGACAGGGTTGACCGGGGAGCTGTTTTTT. Its translation: CASSQPKTGLTGELFF.

V is TRBV25-1 and J is TRBJ1-2; 11 bases fit TRBD1. The CDR3 consists of 14 residues. Germline trimming cut 5 bases from V and 4 bases from J; bases unmatched to any gene: 3. Germline-derived CDR1 and CDR2 are MGHDK and SYGVNS. The CDR3 here is CASSRTGGSYGYTF. The CDR3 bases are TGTGCCAGCAGTCGGACAGGGGGCAGCTATGGCTACACCTTC.

The chain links TRBV30 to TRBJ1-1; a weak D match, TRBD1 (5 bases). Germline CDR1 and CDR2: GTSNPN and SVGIG (reference sequence). The CDR3 sequence is 13 residues long. V lost 2 bases and J 5 bases, leaving 12 bases between the germline ends. Here the CDR3 reads CAWSLRGGTEAFF. CDR3 sequence (DNA): TGTGCCTGGAGTCTAAGGGGCGGGACTGAAGCTTTCTTT.